The 5 T cell receptor beta chains in this list originate from one sample, sequenced in a study of human thymus T cells. The table came from immunoSEQ multiplex PCR; TCRdb's copy has only in-frame clones and leaves some out. The sample holds 57,000 or so clones, roughly 94% seen once. Input material: blood. These receptors originate from a boy under two years old with a congenital heart defect but otherwise immunologically healthy.

This clone showed up just once. The genes are TRBV7-2 and TRBJ2-7; D gene ambiguous. V lost 1 base, J lost 1 base, and 8 bases lay in between. The germline V gene has CDR1 SGHTA and CDR2 FQGNSA. This CDR3 is 14 amino acids long. As DNA, the CDR3 is TGTGCCAGCAGCTTAGGGGCTAGGTCCTACGAGCAGTACTTC. Translation gives CASSLGARSYEQYF.

The chain has TRBV5-1 and TRBJ1-2; tentatively, D is TRBD1 (6 bases). The germline CDR1 and CDR2 sequences are SGHRS and YFSETQ. The V end lost 2 bases, the J end lost 4 bases, and 15 bases lay between the germline ends. This CDR3 spans 15 amino acids. CDR3 nucleotide sequence: TGCGCCAGCAGCTTATACAGGGATGGGAGCTATGGCTACACCTTC. Translation: CASSLYRDGSYGYTF.

Regarding this clone: Germline is not matched at one junction end, which may reflect a read error. The chain has TRBV7-2 and TRBJ2-3, with a weak D call TRBD1 (6 bases). The CDR3 sequence is 15 residues long. The germline gives CDR1 SGHTA, CDR2 FQGNSA. This CDR3 is CASSPDRPGTATQYF. For the CDR3, the DNA is TGTGCCAGCAGCCCAGACAGGCCGGGCACAGCTACGCAGTATTTT.

This chain uses TRBV4-3 with TRBJ1-1; D gene uncertain. The CDR3 contains 18 residues. CDR1 is LGHNA and CDR2 is YSLEER in the germline V gene. V shed 0 bases and J shed 2 bases, with 19 bases lying between them. The CDR3 region has the DNA TGCGCCAGCAGCCAAGAACCCAAGCGGGGAAGGGAAAACACTGAAGCTTTCTTT. It codes for CASSQEPKRGRENTEAFF.

This clone has just one count. The chain couples TRBV2 to TRBJ2-2, with 8 bases that match TRBD2. After removal of 3 bases from V and 1 base from J, the junction contained 1 base not matched to a gene. CDR3 length: 15 residues. The germline CDR1 and CDR2 sequences are SNHLY and FYNNEI. The CDR3 spells CASSDTSGNTGELFF. In nucleotides, the CDR3 is TGTGCCAGCAGTGACACTAGCGGGAACACCGGGGAGCTGTTTTTT.